This TCR beta chain was sequenced in a study of blood T cell repertoires in COVID-19. On the study more broadly: Whether acute or convalescent, the COVID-19 samples came from the United States, Italy and Spain. T cells, B-cell-depleted T cells, or PBMCs provided the cDNA or gDNA that served as material.

V lost 6 bases, J lost 1 base, and 13 bases stayed unmatched. From germline, CDR1 is KGHSH and CDR2 LQKENI. The CDR3 has 17 amino acids. Method: immunoSEQ multiplex PCR; TCRdb's copy keeps in-frame clones and lacks some. Of under 300,000 clones in the sample, around 88% were seen once. V usage is TRBV18 and J usage is TRBJ2-3, with 7 bases identical to TRBD1. This TCR was sampled from a man older than 75 with acute or convalescent COVID-19. Sequencing used peripheral blood. The CDR3 DNA reads as TGTGCCAGCTCCCCGAGGTCCACCACAGGGGGCACAGATACGCAGTATTTT. Translating it yields CASSPRSTTGGTDTQYF. The variable domain in full, completed from reference TRBV18 and TRBJ2-3, reads NAGVMQNPRHLVRRRGQEARLRCSPMKGHSHVYWYRQLPEEGLKFMVYLQKENIIDESGMPKERFSAEFPKEGPSILRIQQVVRGDSAAYFCASSPRSTTGGTDTQYFGPGTRLTVL.